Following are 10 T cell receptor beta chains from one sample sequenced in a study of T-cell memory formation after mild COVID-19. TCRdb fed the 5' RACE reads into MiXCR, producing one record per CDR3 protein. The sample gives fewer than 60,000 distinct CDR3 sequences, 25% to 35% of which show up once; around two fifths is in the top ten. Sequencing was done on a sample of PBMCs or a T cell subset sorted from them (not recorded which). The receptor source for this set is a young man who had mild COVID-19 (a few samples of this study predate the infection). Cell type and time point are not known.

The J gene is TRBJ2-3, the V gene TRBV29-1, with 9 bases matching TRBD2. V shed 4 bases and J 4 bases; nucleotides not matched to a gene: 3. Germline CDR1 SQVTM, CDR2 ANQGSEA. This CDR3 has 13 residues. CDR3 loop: CSVVGGGADTQYF. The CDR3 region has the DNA TGCAGCGTTGTCGGCGGGGGGGCAGATACGCAGTATTTT.

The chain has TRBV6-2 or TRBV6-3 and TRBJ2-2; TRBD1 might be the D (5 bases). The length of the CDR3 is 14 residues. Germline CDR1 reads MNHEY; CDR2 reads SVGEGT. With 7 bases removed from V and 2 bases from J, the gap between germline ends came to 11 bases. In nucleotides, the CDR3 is TGTGCCAGCACTGGGGCCCTCAACACCGGGGAGCTGTTTTTT. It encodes CASTGALNTGELFF.

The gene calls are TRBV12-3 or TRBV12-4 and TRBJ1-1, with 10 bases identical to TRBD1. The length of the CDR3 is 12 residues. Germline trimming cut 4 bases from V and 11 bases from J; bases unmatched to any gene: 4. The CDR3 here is CASSSDRGMAFF. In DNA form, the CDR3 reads TGTGCCAGCAGTTCGGACAGGGGGATGGCTTTCTTT.

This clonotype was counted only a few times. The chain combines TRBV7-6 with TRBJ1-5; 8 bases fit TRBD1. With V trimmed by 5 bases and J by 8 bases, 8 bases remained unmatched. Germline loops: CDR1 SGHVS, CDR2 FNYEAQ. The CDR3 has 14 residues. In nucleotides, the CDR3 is TGTGCCAGCAGCGCCGGACAGGGTGACGAGCCCCAGCATTTT. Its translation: CASSAGQGDEPQHF.

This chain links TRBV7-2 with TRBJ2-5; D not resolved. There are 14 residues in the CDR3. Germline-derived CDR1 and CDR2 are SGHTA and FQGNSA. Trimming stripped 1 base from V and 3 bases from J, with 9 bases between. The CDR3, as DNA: TGTGCCAGCAGCTTAGAGCCCGCAGAAGAGACCCAGTACTTC. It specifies CASSLEPAEETQYF.

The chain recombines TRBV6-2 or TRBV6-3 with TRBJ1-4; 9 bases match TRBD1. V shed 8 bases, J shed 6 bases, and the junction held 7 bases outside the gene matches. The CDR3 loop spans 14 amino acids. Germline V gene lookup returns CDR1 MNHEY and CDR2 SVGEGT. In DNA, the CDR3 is TGTGCCAGCCGAAGACAGGGGGGAGATGAAAAACTGTTTTTT. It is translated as CASRRQGGDEKLFF.

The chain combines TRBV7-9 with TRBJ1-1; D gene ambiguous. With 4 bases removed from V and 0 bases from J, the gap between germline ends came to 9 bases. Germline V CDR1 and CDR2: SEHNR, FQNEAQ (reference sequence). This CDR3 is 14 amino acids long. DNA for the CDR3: TGTGCCAGCAGCTGGGGTTTCATGAACACTGAAGCTTTCTTT. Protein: CASSWGFMNTEAFF. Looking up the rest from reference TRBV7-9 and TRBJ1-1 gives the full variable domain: DTGVSQNPRHKITKRGQNVTFRCDPISEHNRLYWYRQTLGQGPEFLTYFQNEAQLEKSRLLSDRFSAERPKGSFSTLEIQRTEQGDSAMYLCASSWGFMNTEAFFGQGTRLTVV.

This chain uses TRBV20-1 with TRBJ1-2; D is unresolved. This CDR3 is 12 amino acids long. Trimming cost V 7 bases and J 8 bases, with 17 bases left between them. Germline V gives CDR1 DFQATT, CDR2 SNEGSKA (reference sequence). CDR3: CSGRSDGPGYTF. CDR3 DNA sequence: TGCAGTGGCCGATCGGACGGCCCAGGCTACACCTTC.

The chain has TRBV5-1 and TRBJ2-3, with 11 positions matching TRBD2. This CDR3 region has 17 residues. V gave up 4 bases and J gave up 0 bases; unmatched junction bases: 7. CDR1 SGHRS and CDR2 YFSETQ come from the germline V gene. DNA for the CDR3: TGCGCCAGCAGCCCAGGGACTAGCGGAACTAGCACAGATACGCAGTATTTT. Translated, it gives CASSPGTSGTSTDTQYF.

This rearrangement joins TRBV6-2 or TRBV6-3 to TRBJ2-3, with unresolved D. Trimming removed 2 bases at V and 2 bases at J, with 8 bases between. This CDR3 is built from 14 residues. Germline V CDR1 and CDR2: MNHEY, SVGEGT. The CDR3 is CASSYAALTDTQYF. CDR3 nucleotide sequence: TGTGCCAGCAGTTACGCGGCCCTCACAGATACGCAGTATTTT.